The 2 T cell receptor beta chains listed next were all sequenced from one sample in a study of shared clonotypes between healthy human individuals. Sequenced by immunoSEQ multiplex PCR; TCRdb stores in-frame clones only, minus some. This sample has approximately 2.5 million clones, with more than 85% found just once. The source material was naive CD4+ T cells from PBMCs. Subset indicated: CD45RA+ positively selected. The receptor source for this set is a young man in good health. Some clones in this sample may be carry-over from other donors' samples.

The V and J genes are TRBV6-1 and TRBJ2-3, with D uncertain. Trimming left V 4 bases short and J 4 bases short, with 12 bases between. The CDR3 totals 14 residues. Germline CDR1 is MNHNS and CDR2 is SASEGT. For the CDR3, the DNA is TGTGCCAGCAGTGGCGACTTGATGGCAGATACGCAGTATTTT. It translates to CASSGDLMADTQYF.

This clone came up once. The chain combines TRBV5-1 with TRBJ2-6; D is unclear. CDR1 SGHRS and CDR2 YFSETQ come from the germline V gene. CDR3 size: 14 residues. Trimming removed 4 bases at V and 2 bases at J, with 7 bases between. CDR3 sequence (DNA): TGCGCCAGCAGCGAAAGCGCTGGGGCCAACGTCCTGACTTTC. Translated: CASSESAGANVLTF. Complete variable domain (other parts from reference TRBV5-1 and TRBJ2-6): KAGVTQTPRYLIKTRGQQVTLSCSPISGHRSVSWYQQTPGQGLQFLFEYFSETQRNKGNFPGRFSGRQFSNSRSEMNVSTLELGDSALYLCASSESAGANVLTFGAGSRLTVL.